A single sample gave rise to the 2 T cell receptor beta chains below, sequenced in a study of shared clonotypes between healthy human individuals. Generated by immunoSEQ multiplex PCR, the TCRdb table keeps only in-frame clones and is missing some. The sample consists of nearly 750,000 clones, over 60% of them appearing once. Sequenced material: memory CD4+ T cells sorted from blood. Subset denoted: CD45RA-negative fraction. The receptor set was obtained from a woman in her 30s in good health.

The chain is built from TRBV29-1 and TRBJ1-1; D is undetermined. CDR3 length: 14 residues. The V end lost 6 bases, the J end lost 8 bases, and 22 bases lay between the germline ends. The germline CDR1 and CDR2 sequences are SQVTM and ANQGSEA. CDR3: CSVGLTGDSSEAFF. DNA of the CDR3: TGCAGCGTCGGTTTGACCGGGGATTCTTCAGAAGCTTTCTTT.

About this clone itself: Given a much more abundant clone one base away, this may be a read error. The same CDR3 can be traced to other DNA sequences in this sample. V and J are TRBV14 and TRBJ2-6; unclear D gene. The ends were cut back, 1 base at V and 0 bases at J, with 7 bases in the middle. The germline gives CDR1 SGHDN, CDR2 FVKESK. The CDR3 loop spans 16 amino acids. The CDR3 coding sequence is TGTGCCAGCAGCCAAGGGGGTTACTCTGGGGCCAACGTCCTGACTTTC. Protein sequence: CASSQGGYSGANVLTF.